One and the same sample provided the 19 T cell receptor beta chains below, sequenced in a study of T cell changes during pregnancy in multiple sclerosis. The method was immunoSEQ multiplex PCR; TCRdb's version includes in-frame clones alone and lacks a portion of them. The top ten clones hold 0.2% to 0.3% of a sample with roughly 48,000 clones, 85% to 95% of them seen once. The sample here was CD4+ T cells from peripheral blood mononuclear cells, taken in the third trimester of pregnancy. All receptors come from a female donor with multiple sclerosis, enrolled in a pregnancy study.

In its sample, this clone ranks as medium-sized (0.01 to 0.1%). This rearrangement joins TRBV15 to TRBJ2-5; D gene unclear. V was cut by 0 bases and J by 5 bases, with 7 bases left in between. Per germline, CDR1 LNHNV and CDR2 YYDKDF (reference sequence). The CDR3 runs to 13 residues. Here the CDR3 reads CATSRDPGETQYF. Here the CDR3 DNA reads TGTGCCACCAGCAGAGATCCCGGGGAGACCCAGTACTTC.

The V gene is TRBV7-3, the J gene TRBJ2-1; the match to TRBD1 covers 8 bases. Germline CDR1 and CDR2: SGHTA and FQGTGA. V dropped 0 bases and J dropped 13; count of bases not matched to a gene: 11. The length of the CDR3 is 15 residues. This CDR3 reads CASSLTNGQGQPQFF. The CDR3, as DNA: TGTGCCAGCAGCTTAACGAACGGACAGGGCCAGCCACAGTTCTTC.

The J gene is TRBJ1-4, the V gene TRBV14, with 7 bases identical to TRBD1. The length of the CDR3 is 15 residues. CDR1 and CDR2 from the germline V gene are SGHDN and FVKESK. V dropped 0 bases and J dropped 8; count of bases not matched to a gene: 6. CDR3 loop: CASSQDTGVSEKLFF. The DNA of the CDR3 is TGTGCCAGCAGCCAAGATACAGGGGTTAGCGAAAAACTGTTTTTT.

The chain recombines TRBV7-3 with TRBJ2-4, with 10 bases that match TRBD2. V gave up 5 bases and J gave up 8 bases; unmatched junction bases: 6. In germline, CDR1 is SGHTA, CDR2 FQGTGA. This CDR3 contains 14 residues. This chain's CDR3 is CASSTSSGRDIQYF. In DNA form, the CDR3 reads TGTGCCAGCAGCACTTCTAGCGGGAGAGACATTCAGTACTTC.

The V call is TRBV5-1, the J call TRBJ2-7; 7 nucleotides align to TRBD1. CDR1 and CDR2 (germline): SGHRS, YFSETQ. CDR3 size: 15 residues. V trimming: 6 bases; J trimming: 2 bases; junction bases outside the gene matches: 11. This CDR3 reads CASNQVQGNTYEQYF. The CDR3 DNA is TGCGCCAGCAACCAAGTACAGGGGAATACCTACGAGCAGTACTTC.

The gene calls are TRBV27 and TRBJ2-3, with 7 bases fitting TRBD2. This CDR3 is built from 18 residues. Germline CDR1 reads MNHEY; CDR2 reads SMNVEV (reference sequence). Trimming took 0 bases from V and 1 from J; bases not matched to a gene: 10. CDR3 sequence (DNA): TGTGCCAGCAGTTTATCGCGGACCGCTAGCGGTCGCACAGATACGCAGTATTTT. The encoded protein is CASSLSRTASGRTDTQYF.

The V and J genes are TRBV19 and TRBJ1-5; 11 bases line up with TRBD1. This CDR3 comprises 18 residues. The V gene's germline CDR1 is LNHDA and CDR2 SQIVND (reference sequence). Germline trimming cut 5 bases from V and 2 bases from J; bases unmatched to any gene: 11. CDR3 protein: CASSSWTGGAFGNQPQHF. For the CDR3, the DNA is TGTGCCAGTAGTTCCTGGACAGGGGGCGCGTTTGGCAATCAGCCCCAGCATTTT.

J is TRBJ2-3 and V is TRBV5-3, with a weak D call TRBD2 (6 bases). TRBV5-3 has ORF status, its function being uncertain. This CDR3 has 11 residues. Deletions cut 10 bases from V and 7 bases from J, with 13 bases between. CDR3 residues: CAYRGLYTQYF. The CDR3 DNA reads TGTGCCTATAGGGGACTGTATACGCAGTATTTT.

This chain connects TRBV18 to TRBJ2-1; 15 nucleotides line up with TRBD2. After removal of 4 bases from V and 4 bases from J, the junction contained 5 bases not matched to a gene. Germline V gene sequence: CDR1 KGHSH, CDR2 LQKENI. The CDR3 consists of 17 residues. CDR3 sequence (DNA): TGTGCCAGCTCACGACGGACTAGCGGGGGGGGTTACAATGAGCAGTTCTTC. Its protein product is CASSRRTSGGGYNEQFF.

V and J are TRBV10-3 and TRBJ1-4; 7 nucleotides agree with TRBD1. J was trimmed by 6 bases and V by 11 bases; bases with no gene match: 6. CDR1 and CDR2 (germline): ENHRY, SYGVKD. This CDR3 comprises 12 residues. The CDR3 reads CASKGADEKLFF. Written as DNA, the CDR3 is TGTGCCTCAAAGGGGGCCGATGAAAAACTGTTTTTT.

The chain couples TRBV9 to TRBJ2-3; weak D call: TRBD2 (7 bases). V lost 7 bases to trimming and J lost 6 bases, with 15 bases between them. This CDR3 has 13 amino acids. The germline CDR1 and CDR2 sequences are SGDLS and YYNGEE. CDR3 nucleotide sequence: TGTGCCAGCTGCCGGGGGGCGGGCGATACGCAGTATTTT. It codes for CASCRGAGDTQYF.

The CDR3 sequence is CASSLDVSGGLEQYF. As DNA, the CDR3 is TGTGCCAGCAGCTTAGATGTTAGCGGGGGACTAGAGCAGTACTTC. The genes are TRBV13 and TRBJ2-7; TRBD2 matches at 9 bases. Looked up from germline, CDR1 is PRHDT and CDR2 is FYEKMQ (reference sequence). J lost 7 bases, V lost 1 base, and 8 bases had no gene match. CDR3 length equals 15 residues.

The DNA for the CDR3 is TGCGCCAGCAGCTTGAACGGGGGGGCCAACAATGAGCAGTTCTTC. It yields the protein CASSLNGGANNEQFF. The chain carries TRBV5-1 and TRBJ2-1; 8 bases match TRBD2. Germline V lookup: CDR1 SGHRS, CDR2 YFSETQ. The CDR3 is 15 residues long. The V gene end was trimmed by 1 base and the J gene end by 5 bases; junction bases not matched to a gene: 5.

The chain couples TRBV13 to TRBJ2-5, with TRBD2 matching over 8 bases. V shed 4 bases and J 5 bases; nucleotides not matched to a gene: 12. The CDR3 extends over 16 amino acids. Germline CDR1 is PRHDT and CDR2 is FYEKMQ (reference sequence). Written as DNA, the CDR3 is TGTGCCAGCAGCTCTACCGCGCGCGGGAGGACGGAGACCCAGTACTTC. Protein product: CASSSTARGRTETQYF.

This clone was recorded only once. This chain uses TRBV7-2 with TRBJ2-1, with 10 bases fitting TRBD2. Per germline, CDR1 SGHTA and CDR2 FQGNSA. Unmatched junction bases numbered 16, after V lost 5 bases and J lost 3 bases. There are 19 residues in the CDR3. CDR3 DNA sequence: TGTGCCAGCAGCCCCTCCCCTTTAGCGGGAGGCCTCCTCTACAATGAGCAGTTCTTC. Residues: CASSPSPLAGGLLYNEQFF.

This chain joins TRBV5-1 and TRBJ2-3; 10 positions agree with TRBD2. The CDR3 covers 16 residues. The V segment lost 0 bases and the J segment 1 base; nucleotides outside the gene matches: 2. Germline CDR1 and CDR2: SGHRS and YFSETQ. The CDR3 protein is CASSLVGLAGTDTQYF. The CDR3 DNA reads TGCGCCAGCAGCTTGGTAGGACTAGCGGGCACAGATACGCAGTATTTT.

The chain joins TRBV30 to TRBJ2-3, with TRBD2 matching over 10 bases. V lost 2 bases and J lost 6; bases outside the gene matches: 2. The CDR3 runs 13 residues. Germline V gene lookup returns CDR1 GTSNPN and CDR2 SVGIG (reference sequence). The CDR3 region is CAWSSSGGDTQYF. The DNA for the CDR3 is TGTGCCTGGAGTTCTAGCGGGGGTGATACGCAGTATTTT.

The chain employs TRBV19 and TRBJ2-5, with 7 bases aligning to TRBD2. CDR1 is LNHDA, CDR2 SQIVND, per germline (reference sequence). The CDR3 extends over 13 amino acids. Germline trimming cut 5 bases from V and 2 bases from J; bases unmatched to any gene: 2. The CDR3, as DNA: TGTGCCAGTAGTCGGGGACTACAAGAGACCCAGTACTTC. Residues: CASSRGLQETQYF.

The gene calls are TRBV14 and TRBJ2-1, with unresolved D. Trimming pared 2 bases from V and 2 bases from J, leaving 10 bases between. CDR1 is SGHDN, CDR2 FVKESK, per germline. The CDR3 is made up of 15 amino acids. DNA of the CDR3: TGTGCCAGCAGCCAACGACTGACGGCCTACAATGAGCAGTTCTTC. Amino acid sequence: CASSQRLTAYNEQFF.